The 9 T cell receptor beta chains given below trace back to one sample, sequenced in a study of blood T cell repertoires in COVID-19. Clones were read by immunoSEQ multiplex PCR, and TCRdb kept only the in-frame ones, dropping some. The table shows some 220,000 clones, with 75% to 85% occurring only once. The sample consisted of peripheral blood. The receptors here all came from an older woman with COVID-19, enrolled during active disease.

The V gene is TRBV28, the J gene TRBJ2-1; D perhaps matches TRBD2 (6 bases). Trimming stripped 2 bases from V and 7 bases from J, with 24 bases between. This CDR3 spans 18 amino acids. Germline assignment: CDR1 MDHEN and CDR2 SYDVKM. CDR3 sequence reads: CASSLPLTSYYNGNEQFF. CDR3 nucleotides: TGTGCCAGCAGTTTACCCCTTACTAGCTACTATAATGGTAATGAGCAGTTCTTC.

This chain connects TRBV5-4 to TRBJ2-1, with 7 bases aligning to TRBD2. CDR1 is SGHNT and CDR2 is YYREEE in the germline V gene (reference sequence). J was trimmed by 14 bases and V by 0 bases; bases with no gene match: 5. CDR3 size: 12 residues. The CDR3 DNA reads as TGTGCCAGCAGCTTGGTAACTAGCGCTAAGTTCTTC. Protein: CASSLVTSAKFF.

V gene TRBV7-6 combines with J gene TRBJ1-2; the D is unclear. CDR3 length: 11 residues. Trimming pared 4 bases from V and 8 bases from J, leaving 8 bases between. Germline CDR1 SGHVS, CDR2 FNYEAQ. Written as DNA, the CDR3 is TGTGCCAGCAGCTCTCTCCTGGGCTACACCTTC. Protein product: CASSSLLGYTF.

In its sample, this clone was seen once. The chain recombines TRBV4-3 with TRBJ2-1; D gene unclear. Germline CDR1 and CDR2: LGHNA and YSLEER. Deletions cut 0 bases from V and 5 bases from J, with 11 bases between. The CDR3 is 15 amino acids. The CDR3 reads CASSQDGRVDNEQFF. The CDR3 DNA sequence: TGCGCCAGCAGCCAAGATGGTCGGGTAGACAATGAGCAGTTCTTC.

V is TRBV9 and J is TRBJ2-1; 9 nucleotides line up with TRBD1. The CDR3 contains 15 residues. Trimming removed 0 bases from V and 9 bases from J; junction bases left unmatched: 7. CDR1 SGDLS and CDR2 YYNGEE come from the germline V gene. CDR3 residues: CASSVGTQGALEQFF. DNA for the CDR3: TGTGCCAGCAGCGTAGGAACACAGGGGGCGCTTGAGCAGTTCTTC.

This chain uses TRBV6-2 or TRBV6-3 with TRBJ1-1, with D maybe TRBD1 (6 bases). The CDR3 is made up of 18 amino acids. V lost 2 bases and J 2 bases, leaving 21 bases between the germline ends. Germline V gives CDR1 MNHEY, CDR2 SVGEGT. The CDR3 nucleotides read TGTGCCAGCAGTTACGTCAGGGGCCGCGGAGGTGATAACACTGAAGCTTTCTTT. Its protein product is CASSYVRGRGGDNTEAFF.

This chain joins TRBV20-1 and TRBJ2-3; D gene ambiguous. The CDR3 extends over 14 amino acids. V lost 3 bases, J lost 1 base, and 11 bases lay in between. Germline V gene lookup returns CDR1 DFQATT and CDR2 SNEGSKA (reference sequence). DNA for the CDR3: TGCAGTGCTAGTAGTAGTATTGGCACAGATACGCAGTATTTT. This encodes CSASSSIGTDTQYF.

A single count supports this clone. CDR3 loop: CASRSSSRVQETQYF. In nucleotides, the CDR3 is TGTGCCAGTAGATCCTCCTCCCGGGTCCAAGAGACCCAGTACTTC. The chain has TRBV19 and TRBJ2-5; D gene unclear. Germline V gives CDR1 LNHDA, CDR2 SQIVND (reference sequence). Between the trimmed V and J ends, which lost 6 bases and 1 base, there was a span of 15 bases. This CDR3 is built from 15 residues.

This clone was seen at least ten times. The chain links TRBV10-3 to TRBJ2-7; tentatively, D is TRBD2 (5 bases). The CDR3 is 14 residues long. Trimming removed 6 bases at V and 0 bases at J, with 12 bases between. In germline, CDR1 is ENHRY, CDR2 SYGVKD. The DNA for the CDR3 is TGTGCCATCAGACCGGGATCGAGCTCCTACGAGCAGTACTTC. Protein: CAIRPGSSSYEQYF.